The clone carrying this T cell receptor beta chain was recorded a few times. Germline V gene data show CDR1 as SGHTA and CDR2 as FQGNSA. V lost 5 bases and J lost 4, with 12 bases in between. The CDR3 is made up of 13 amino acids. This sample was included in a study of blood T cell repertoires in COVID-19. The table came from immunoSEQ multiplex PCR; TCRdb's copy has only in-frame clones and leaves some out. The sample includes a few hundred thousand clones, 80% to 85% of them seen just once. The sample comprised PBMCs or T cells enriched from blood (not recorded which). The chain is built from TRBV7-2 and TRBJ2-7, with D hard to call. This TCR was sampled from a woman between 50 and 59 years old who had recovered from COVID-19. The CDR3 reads CASSPNGLYEQYF. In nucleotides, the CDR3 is TGTGCCAGCAGCCCTAATGGTCTGTACGAGCAGTACTTC.